Below are 18 T cell receptor beta chains sequenced from a single sample in a study of blood T cell repertoires in COVID-19. The data were produced by immunoSEQ multiplex PCR, yet TCRdb's version contains in-frame clones alone and is incomplete. Seen here are 150,000 to 190,000 clones, under 90% observed once, and the top ten hold more than 5.5%. The sequenced material came from PBMCs or T cells enriched from blood (not recorded which). The receptors derive from a man aged 45-60 years who had recovered from COVID-19.

The chain recombines TRBV5-1 with TRBJ2-2; a weak D match, TRBD2 (5 bases). The CDR3 is made up of 16 amino acids. Germline V CDR1 and CDR2: SGHRS, YFSETQ. V lost 3 bases and J lost 4, with 16 bases in between. The DNA of the CDR3 is TGCGCCAGCAGCTGGGGTGGAGGTTCGGGCACCGGGGAGCTGTTTTTT. The encoded protein is CASSWGGGSGTGELFF. Drawing the rest from reference TRBV5-1 and TRBJ2-2, the complete variable domain is KAGVTQTPRYLIKTRGQQVTLSCSPISGHRSVSWYQQTPGQGLQFLFEYFSETQRNKGNFPGRFSGRQFSNSRSEMNVSTLELGDSALYLCASSWGGGSGTGELFFGEGSRLTVL.

J is TRBJ1-2 and V is TRBV6-5, with D tentatively TRBD1 (6 bases). The CDR3 is 14 residues long. V was shortened by 7 bases and J by 7 bases, with 19 bases between the two germline ends. The germline V gene has CDR1 MNHEY and CDR2 SVGAGI. The CDR3 nucleotides read TGTGCCAGCACCCCAAGGGGGTCGACGGGTGGCTACACCTTC. Translation: CASTPRGSTGGYTF.

This chain connects TRBV6-4 to TRBJ2-7, with TRBD1 as a possible D gene (6 bases). The CDR3 length is 14 residues. V was clipped by 5 bases and J by 0 bases, with 11 bases between them. The germline gives CDR1 MRHNA, CDR2 SNTAGT. The CDR3 reads CASSPDRSSYEQYF. In DNA, the CDR3 is TGTGCCAGCAGTCCTGACAGGAGCTCCTACGAGCAGTACTTC.

The count of this clone is one. The V call is TRBV4-1, the J call TRBJ1-4; 11 bases align to TRBD1. The V and J ends lost 0 bases and 1 base, in that order; junction bases with no gene match: 4. The CDR3 totals 18 residues. The germline V gene encodes CDR1 MGHRA and CDR2 YSYEKL. CDR3 region: CASSQEGQGGRTNEKLFF. CDR3 nucleotide sequence: TGCGCCAGCAGCCAAGAGGGACAGGGGGGTAGAACTAATGAAAAACTGTTTTTT.

The chain carries TRBV2 and TRBJ2-2; 8 positions match TRBD2. Germline V lookup: CDR1 SNHLY, CDR2 FYNNEI. V was clipped by 8 bases and J by 2 bases; unmatched bases: 7. The CDR3 contains 15 residues. CDR3 nucleotides: TGTGCCAGCCCGGGGGGGGCCCTAAACACCGGGGAGCTGTTTTTT. Its protein is CASPGGALNTGELFF.

This sequence joins TRBV4-1 and TRBJ1-6; D is uncertain. V was clipped by 3 bases and J by 6 bases, with 3 bases between them. Germline CDR1 MGHRA, CDR2 YSYEKL. The CDR3 has 12 residues. The CDR3 here is CASSQANSPLHF. The DNA for the CDR3 is TGCGCCAGCAGCCAGGCTAATTCACCCCTCCACTTT.

This clone showed up just once. For the CDR3, the DNA is TGTGCCAGCAGCCAAGATTGGTCTAGCGGGGGCCGATACAATGAGCAGTTCTTC. Its protein is CASSQDWSSGGRYNEQFF. The rearrangement joins TRBV4-2 to TRBJ2-1; 10 nucleotides align to TRBD2. The CDR3 spans 18 residues. The germline CDR1 and CDR2 sequences are LGHNA and YNFKEQ. Trimming cost V 0 bases and J 4 bases; bases outside gene matches: 9.

The gene calls are TRBV14 and TRBJ1-6, with a possible D match to TRBD1 (5 bases). CDR1 and CDR2 from the germline V gene are SGHDN and FVKESK. This CDR3 contains 15 residues. The germline V and J ends were trimmed by 0 bases and 5 bases, with 8 bases remaining between them. CDR3 amino acids: CASSQDGGNNSPLHF. As DNA, the CDR3 is TGTGCCAGCAGCCAAGATGGGGGGAATAATTCACCCCTCCACTTT.

The V and J genes are TRBV18 and TRBJ1-2; TRBD1 matches at 7 bases. From germline, CDR1 is KGHSH and CDR2 LQKENI. V gave up 3 bases and J gave up 4 bases; unmatched junction bases: 5. The CDR3 extends over 14 amino acids. The CDR3 nucleotides read TGTGCCAGCTCACCCAAGACAGGGAGCTATGGCTACACCTTC. Translated: CASSPKTGSYGYTF.

This chain joins TRBV30 and TRBJ1-3, with D uncertain. The CDR3 sequence is 14 residues long. V was pared by 2 bases and J by 2 bases, with 10 bases between. Looked up from germline, CDR1 is GTSNPN and CDR2 is SVGIG (reference sequence). The CDR3 loop reads CAWSRGFAGNTIYF. In nucleotides, the CDR3 is TGTGCCTGGAGTCGAGGGTTCGCTGGAAACACCATATATTTT.

The chain combines TRBV12-5 with TRBJ2-6; 7 positions agree with TRBD1. The germline V gene has CDR1 LGHNT and CDR2 FRNRAP. CDR3 length: 22 amino acids. V shed 3 bases, J shed 0 bases, and the junction held 20 bases outside the gene matches. The CDR3 reads CASGFFTTEGGRPSSGANVLTF. The CDR3 coding sequence is TGTGCTAGTGGTTTTTTTACAACCGAAGGGGGCAGGCCGAGCTCTGGGGCCAACGTCCTGACTTTC.

The gene calls are TRBV7-8 and TRBJ1-4, with 8 bases fitting TRBD1. J was trimmed by 5 bases and V by 1 base; bases with no gene match: 3. CDR3 length: 15 amino acids. Germline V gene sequence: CDR1 SGHVS, CDR2 FQNEAQ. CDR3 DNA: TGTGCCAGCAGCTTAGAGGACAGGGCGAATGAAAAACTGTTTTTT. Its protein product is CASSLEDRANEKLFF. Using reference TRBV7-8 and TRBJ1-4 for the parts outside the CDR3, the full variable domain is GAGVSQSPRYKVAKRGQDVALRCDPISGHVSLFWYQQALGQGPEFLTYFQNEAQLDKSGLPSDRFFAERPEGSVSTLKIQRTQQEDSAVYLCASSLEDRANEKLFFGSGTQLSVL.

The gene calls are TRBV3-1 (or the pseudogene TRBV3-2) and TRBJ2-3, with 7 positions matching TRBD1. V was pared by 8 bases and J by 1 base, with 3 bases of the junction left unmatched. CDR3 length equals 13 residues. Per the germline V gene, CDR1 is LGHDT and CDR2 is YNNKEL (reference sequence). The CDR3 region is CASHQGGTDTQYF. The CDR3, as DNA: TGTGCCAGCCACCAGGGGGGCACAGATACGCAGTATTTT.

This clone was detected only a few times. The chain's CDR3 is CASSTSGGEYNEQFF. The CDR3 DNA reads as TGTGCCAGCAGTACCAGCGGGGGGGAATACAATGAGCAGTTCTTC. J is TRBJ2-1 and V is TRBV6-4, with TRBD2 identical over 10 bases. The germline gives CDR1 MRHNA, CDR2 SNTAGT. The CDR3 totals 15 residues. V lost 5 bases to trimming and J lost 4 bases; unmatched junction nucleotides: 5.

This sequence joins TRBV29-1 and TRBJ2-1, with D possibly matching TRBD1 (5 bases). This CDR3 has 11 residues. Germline V CDR1 and CDR2: SQVTM, ANQGSEA. Trimming left V 0 bases short and J 13 bases short, with 10 bases between. CDR3 sequence reads: CSVEDFQGQFF. The CDR3 DNA reads TGCAGCGTTGAAGATTTCCAGGGACAGTTCTTC.

This chain connects TRBV2 to TRBJ1-4, with TRBD1 identical over 12 bases. Germline CDR1 and CDR2: SNHLY and FYNNEI. This CDR3 contains 14 residues. The junction had 2 bases not matched to a gene; V was cut back by 6 bases and J by 6 bases. CDR3 DNA sequence: TGTGCCAGCAGGGGACAGGGGGCGTATGAAAAACTGTTTTTT. Encoded protein: CASRGQGAYEKLFF.

This clone was counted only a few times. This chain connects TRBV2 to TRBJ2-7; 9 bases match TRBD1. Germline V gene sequence: CDR1 SNHLY, CDR2 FYNNEI. V dropped 6 bases and J dropped 0; count of bases not matched to a gene: 6. This CDR3 is 15 amino acids long. The CDR3 DNA reads as TGTGCCAGCAGCCCGCCGGGACAGGGCTCCTACGAGCAGTACTTC. Translation: CASSPPGQGSYEQYF.

V usage is TRBV2 and J usage is TRBJ2-1; D is possibly TRBD1 (6 bases). Between the trimmed V and J ends, which lost 3 bases and 6 bases, there was a span of 9 bases. In germline, CDR1 is SNHLY, CDR2 FYNNEI. CDR3 length equals 13 residues. Here the CDR3 reads CASSEGTTNEQFF. CDR3 sequence (DNA): TGTGCCAGCAGTGAGGGGACAACCAATGAGCAGTTCTTC.